The 18 T cell receptor beta chains below come from one sample, sequenced in a study of T-cell memory formation after mild COVID-19. TCRdb itself ran the 5' RACE reads through MiXCR, one entry per CDR3 protein. The sample shows a few hundred thousand distinct CDR3 sequences, roughly 17% of them seen only once. The sequenced material came from PBMCs or a T cell subset sorted from them (not recorded which). These TCRs come from a man between 18 and 35 years old who had mild COVID-19 (a few samples of this study predate the infection). Cell type and time point are not known.

The J gene is TRBJ2-2, the V gene TRBV7-3; D is uncertain. The CDR3 totals 14 residues. The germline gives CDR1 SGHTA, CDR2 FQGTGA. Trimming took off 0 bases at V and 3 bases at J, with 5 bases between the two ends. The CDR3 region is CASSLTVDTGELFF. DNA of the CDR3: TGTGCCAGCAGCTTAACGGTCGACACCGGGGAGCTGTTTTTT.

J is TRBJ2-1 and V is TRBV12-3 or TRBV12-4, with TRBD1 identical over 12 bases. V lost 3 bases, J lost 4 bases, and 7 bases stayed unmatched. CDR3 length: 17 residues. CDR3 in amino acids: CASSFRDRGRVYNEQFF. The CDR3 bases are TGTGCCAGCAGTTTTCGGGACAGGGGGCGCGTATACAATGAGCAGTTCTTC.

CDR3 sequence (DNA): TGCGCCAGCAGCCAAGAAGGCCCGAATGGAGGGGAGCTGTTTTTT. Translation: CASSQEGPNGGELFF. The chain has TRBV4-1 and TRBJ2-2; D unresolved. Germline lookup yields CDR1 MGHRA and CDR2 YSYEKL. The CDR3 is 15 residues long. Trimming took off 0 bases at V and 8 bases at J, with 13 bases between the two ends.

There are a few counts of this clonotype. The CDR3 DNA reads as TGTGCCAGCAGTGAGACAGGGATGAGATTCGGGGACAATGAGCAGTTCTTC. This sequence encodes CASSETGMRFGDNEQFF. V usage is TRBV6-4 and J usage is TRBJ2-1; 7 bases are shared with TRBD1. V was clipped by 3 bases and J by 5 bases; unmatched bases: 13. The germline V gene has CDR1 MRHNA and CDR2 SNTAGT. The CDR3 is 17 residues long.

The chain has TRBV5-1 and TRBJ2-1; D is perhaps TRBD1 (6 bases). This CDR3 has 16 amino acids. V was clipped by 0 bases and J by 2 bases, with 12 bases between them. Germline V gives CDR1 SGHRS, CDR2 YFSETQ. CDR3 residues: CASSLARQAAYNEQFF. In DNA form, the CDR3 reads TGCGCCAGCAGCTTGGCGCGACAGGCCGCCTACAATGAGCAGTTCTTC.

This CDR3 is CASSQETIQRGERGYTF. The CDR3 coding sequence is TGTGCCAGCAGCCAAGAGACTATACAGAGAGGAGAAAGGGGCTACACCTTC. This chain uses TRBV4-2 with TRBJ1-2; no firm D call. The CDR3 covers 17 residues. The germline CDR1 and CDR2 sequences are LGHNA and YNFKEQ. Between the trimmed V and J ends, which lost 0 bases and 8 bases, there was a span of 22 bases.

V usage is TRBV3-1 and J usage is TRBJ1-3; D gene unclear. Trimming shortened V by 1 base and J by 0 bases, and 10 bases separated the two germline ends. The CDR3 is 16 residues long. Germline V gene data show CDR1 as LGHDT and CDR2 as YNNKEL (reference sequence). In nucleotides, the CDR3 is TGTGCCAGCAGCCAAGTTTTTTTCTTCTCTGGAAACACCATATATTTT. It translates to CASSQVFFFSGNTIYF.

The genes are TRBV7-2 and TRBJ2-3; D remains unclear. The length of the CDR3 is 14 residues. V gave up 1 base and J gave up 4 bases, with 9 bases separating them. In germline, CDR1 is SGHTA, CDR2 FQGNSA. CDR3 nucleotide sequence: TGTGCCAGCAGCTTAGAAAGTTTCTCAGATACGCAGTATTTT. It encodes CASSLESFSDTQYF.

This clonotype was counted only a few times. The chain has TRBV7-9 and TRBJ2-1; D possibly corresponds to TRBD2 (5 bases). The CDR3 is made up of 12 amino acids. Trimming took off 2 bases at V and 8 bases at J, with 7 bases between the two ends. CDR1 is SEHNR, CDR2 FQNEAQ, per germline (reference sequence). CDR3 nucleotides: TGTGCCAGCAGCTTACTAGCATATGAGCAGTTCTTC. Translated, it gives CASSLLAYEQFF.

This clonotype is deemed medium-sized. V and J are TRBV4-3 and TRBJ2-5; TRBD2 matches 9 bases. The germline V gene encodes CDR1 LGHNA and CDR2 YSLEER. This CDR3 has 15 residues. The V and J ends lost 0 bases and 1 base, in that order; junction bases with no gene match: 0. CDR3 sequence (DNA): TGCGCCAGCAGCCAAGAGCGGGGGGGCCAAGAGACCCAGTACTTC. It is translated as CASSQERGGQETQYF.

This clonotype occurred a few times. The V gene is TRBV7-8, the J gene TRBJ1-5; 10 positions agree with TRBD1. After removal of 10 bases from V and 0 bases from J, the junction contained 6 bases not matched to a gene. The CDR3 is 15 residues long. The germline V gene encodes CDR1 SGHVS and CDR2 FQNEAQ. The CDR3 nucleotides read TGTGCCACCGGGACAGGGGCTACTAGCAATCAGCCCCAGCATTTT. This encodes CATGTGATSNQPQHF.

The J gene is TRBJ2-3, the V gene TRBV12-3 or TRBV12-4, with TRBD1 matching over 8 bases. The CDR3 runs to 15 residues. V shed 5 bases, J shed 2 bases, and the junction held 6 bases outside the gene matches. The DNA of the CDR3 is TGTGCCAGCAGTCCGAGGACAGGGATCACAGATACGCAGTATTTT. It yields the protein CASSPRTGITDTQYF.

Only a few counts were recorded for this clonotype. The V call is TRBV9, the J call TRBJ2-3; D is possibly TRBD1 or TRBD2 (5 bases each). Germline-derived CDR1 and CDR2 are SGDLS and YYNGEE. V gave up 5 bases and J gave up 3 bases, with 7 bases separating them. This CDR3 has 12 residues. Here the CDR3 reads CASRGETDTQYF. In nucleotides, the CDR3 is TGTGCCAGCAGGGGGGAGACAGATACGCAGTATTTT.

The chain recombines TRBV10-3 with TRBJ2-5; no firm D call. V was pared by 0 bases and J by 2 bases, with 7 bases between. Germline CDR1 is ENHRY and CDR2 is SYGVKD. The length of the CDR3 is 14 residues. The CDR3 DNA follows: TGTGCCATCAGTGAGTCGCTGGGGCAAGAGACCCAGTACTTC. Its protein is CAISESLGQETQYF.

The rearrangement joins TRBV5-1 to TRBJ2-5; 7 bases align to TRBD2. CDR3 length equals 15 residues. Trimming at V came to 4 bases and at J to 7 bases, leaving 13 bases not matched to a gene. Germline CDR1 reads SGHRS; CDR2 reads YFSETQ. CDR3 residues: CASSLGTTVPGTQYF. The CDR3 DNA follows: TGCGCCAGCAGCCTAGGGACTACCGTCCCGGGGACCCAGTACTTC.

CDR3 loop: CSVSRGAGTGELFF. Written as DNA, the CDR3 is TGCAGCGTTTCCCGGGGGGCCGGCACCGGGGAGCTGTTTTTT. The chain joins TRBV29-1 to TRBJ2-2, with D possibly matching TRBD2 (7 bases). Trimming took 5 bases from V and 4 from J, leaving 14 bases between them. Germline V gene data show CDR1 as SQVTM and CDR2 as ANQGSEA. The length of the CDR3 is 14 residues.

In its sample, this clonotype was seen once. The chain carries TRBV12-3 or TRBV12-4 and TRBJ1-5, with 12 bases aligning to TRBD1. Trimming removed 6 bases from V and 2 bases from J; junction bases left unmatched: 8. The CDR3 sequence is 17 residues long. CDR3 residues: CASRWGQGAGGNQPQHF. CDR3 nucleotides: TGTGCCAGCAGATGGGGACAGGGGGCTGGTGGCAATCAGCCCCAGCATTTT.

The genes are TRBV6-6 and TRBJ1-4; a weak D match, TRBD1 (6 bases). V was shortened by 7 bases and J by 8 bases, with 11 bases between the two germline ends. Germline V lookup: CDR1 MNHNY, CDR2 SVGAGI (reference sequence). The CDR3 extends over 12 amino acids. CDR3 residues: CASNPGGEKLFF. For the CDR3, the DNA is TGTGCCAGCAACCCGGGGGGCGAAAAACTGTTTTTT.